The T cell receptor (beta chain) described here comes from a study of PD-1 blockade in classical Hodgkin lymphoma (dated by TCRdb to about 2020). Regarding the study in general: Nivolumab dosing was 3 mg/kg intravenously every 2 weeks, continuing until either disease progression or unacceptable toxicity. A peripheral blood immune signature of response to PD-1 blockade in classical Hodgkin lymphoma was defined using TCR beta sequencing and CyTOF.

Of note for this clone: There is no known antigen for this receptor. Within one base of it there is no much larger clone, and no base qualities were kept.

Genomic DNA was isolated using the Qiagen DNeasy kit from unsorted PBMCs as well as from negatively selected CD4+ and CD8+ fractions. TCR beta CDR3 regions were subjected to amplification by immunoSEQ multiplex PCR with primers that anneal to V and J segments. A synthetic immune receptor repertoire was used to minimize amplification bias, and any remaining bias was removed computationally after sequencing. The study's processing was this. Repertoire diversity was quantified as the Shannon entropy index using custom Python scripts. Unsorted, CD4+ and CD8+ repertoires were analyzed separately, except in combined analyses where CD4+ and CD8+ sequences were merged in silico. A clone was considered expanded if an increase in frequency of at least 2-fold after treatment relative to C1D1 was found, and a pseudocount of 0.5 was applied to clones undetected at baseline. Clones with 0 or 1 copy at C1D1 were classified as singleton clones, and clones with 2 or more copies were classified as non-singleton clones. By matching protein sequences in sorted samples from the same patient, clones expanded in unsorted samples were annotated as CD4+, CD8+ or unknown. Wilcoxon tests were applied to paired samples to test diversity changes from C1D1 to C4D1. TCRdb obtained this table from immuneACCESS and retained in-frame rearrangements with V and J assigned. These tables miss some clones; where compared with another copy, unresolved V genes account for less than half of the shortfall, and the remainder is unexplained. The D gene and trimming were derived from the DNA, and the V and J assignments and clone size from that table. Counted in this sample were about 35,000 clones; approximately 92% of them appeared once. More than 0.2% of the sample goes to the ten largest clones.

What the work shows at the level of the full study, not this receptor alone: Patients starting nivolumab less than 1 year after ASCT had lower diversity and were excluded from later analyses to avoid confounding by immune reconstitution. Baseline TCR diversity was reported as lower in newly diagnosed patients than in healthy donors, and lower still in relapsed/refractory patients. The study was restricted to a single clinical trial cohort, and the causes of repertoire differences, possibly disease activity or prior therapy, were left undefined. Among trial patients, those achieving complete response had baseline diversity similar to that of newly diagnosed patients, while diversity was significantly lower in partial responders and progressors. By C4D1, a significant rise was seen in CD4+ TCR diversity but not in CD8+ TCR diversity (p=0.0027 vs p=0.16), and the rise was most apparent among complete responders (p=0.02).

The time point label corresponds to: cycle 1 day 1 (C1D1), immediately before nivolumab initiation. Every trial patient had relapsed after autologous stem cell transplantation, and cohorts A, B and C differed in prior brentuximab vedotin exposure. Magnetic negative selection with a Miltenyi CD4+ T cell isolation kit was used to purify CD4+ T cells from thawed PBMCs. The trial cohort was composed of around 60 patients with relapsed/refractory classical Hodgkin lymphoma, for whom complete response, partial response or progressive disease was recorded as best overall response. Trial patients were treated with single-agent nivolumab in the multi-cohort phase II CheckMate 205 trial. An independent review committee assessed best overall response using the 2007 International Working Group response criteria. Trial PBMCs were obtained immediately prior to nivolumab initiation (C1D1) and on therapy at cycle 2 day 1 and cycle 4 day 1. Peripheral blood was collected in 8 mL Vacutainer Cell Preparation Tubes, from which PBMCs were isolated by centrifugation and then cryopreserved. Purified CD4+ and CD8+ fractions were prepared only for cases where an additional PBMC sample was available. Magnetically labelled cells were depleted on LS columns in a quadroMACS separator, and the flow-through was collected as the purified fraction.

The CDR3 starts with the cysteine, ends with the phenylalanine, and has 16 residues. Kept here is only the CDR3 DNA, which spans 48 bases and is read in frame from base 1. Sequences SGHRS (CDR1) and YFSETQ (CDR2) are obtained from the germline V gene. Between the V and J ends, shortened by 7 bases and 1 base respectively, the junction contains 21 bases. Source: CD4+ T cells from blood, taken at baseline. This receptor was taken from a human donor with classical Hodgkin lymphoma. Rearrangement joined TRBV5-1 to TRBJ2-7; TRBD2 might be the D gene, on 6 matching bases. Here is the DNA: TGCGCCAGCGGACCAACCGTAGCGGCCTTTTCCTACGAGCAGTACTTC. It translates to CASGPTVAAFSYEQYF.